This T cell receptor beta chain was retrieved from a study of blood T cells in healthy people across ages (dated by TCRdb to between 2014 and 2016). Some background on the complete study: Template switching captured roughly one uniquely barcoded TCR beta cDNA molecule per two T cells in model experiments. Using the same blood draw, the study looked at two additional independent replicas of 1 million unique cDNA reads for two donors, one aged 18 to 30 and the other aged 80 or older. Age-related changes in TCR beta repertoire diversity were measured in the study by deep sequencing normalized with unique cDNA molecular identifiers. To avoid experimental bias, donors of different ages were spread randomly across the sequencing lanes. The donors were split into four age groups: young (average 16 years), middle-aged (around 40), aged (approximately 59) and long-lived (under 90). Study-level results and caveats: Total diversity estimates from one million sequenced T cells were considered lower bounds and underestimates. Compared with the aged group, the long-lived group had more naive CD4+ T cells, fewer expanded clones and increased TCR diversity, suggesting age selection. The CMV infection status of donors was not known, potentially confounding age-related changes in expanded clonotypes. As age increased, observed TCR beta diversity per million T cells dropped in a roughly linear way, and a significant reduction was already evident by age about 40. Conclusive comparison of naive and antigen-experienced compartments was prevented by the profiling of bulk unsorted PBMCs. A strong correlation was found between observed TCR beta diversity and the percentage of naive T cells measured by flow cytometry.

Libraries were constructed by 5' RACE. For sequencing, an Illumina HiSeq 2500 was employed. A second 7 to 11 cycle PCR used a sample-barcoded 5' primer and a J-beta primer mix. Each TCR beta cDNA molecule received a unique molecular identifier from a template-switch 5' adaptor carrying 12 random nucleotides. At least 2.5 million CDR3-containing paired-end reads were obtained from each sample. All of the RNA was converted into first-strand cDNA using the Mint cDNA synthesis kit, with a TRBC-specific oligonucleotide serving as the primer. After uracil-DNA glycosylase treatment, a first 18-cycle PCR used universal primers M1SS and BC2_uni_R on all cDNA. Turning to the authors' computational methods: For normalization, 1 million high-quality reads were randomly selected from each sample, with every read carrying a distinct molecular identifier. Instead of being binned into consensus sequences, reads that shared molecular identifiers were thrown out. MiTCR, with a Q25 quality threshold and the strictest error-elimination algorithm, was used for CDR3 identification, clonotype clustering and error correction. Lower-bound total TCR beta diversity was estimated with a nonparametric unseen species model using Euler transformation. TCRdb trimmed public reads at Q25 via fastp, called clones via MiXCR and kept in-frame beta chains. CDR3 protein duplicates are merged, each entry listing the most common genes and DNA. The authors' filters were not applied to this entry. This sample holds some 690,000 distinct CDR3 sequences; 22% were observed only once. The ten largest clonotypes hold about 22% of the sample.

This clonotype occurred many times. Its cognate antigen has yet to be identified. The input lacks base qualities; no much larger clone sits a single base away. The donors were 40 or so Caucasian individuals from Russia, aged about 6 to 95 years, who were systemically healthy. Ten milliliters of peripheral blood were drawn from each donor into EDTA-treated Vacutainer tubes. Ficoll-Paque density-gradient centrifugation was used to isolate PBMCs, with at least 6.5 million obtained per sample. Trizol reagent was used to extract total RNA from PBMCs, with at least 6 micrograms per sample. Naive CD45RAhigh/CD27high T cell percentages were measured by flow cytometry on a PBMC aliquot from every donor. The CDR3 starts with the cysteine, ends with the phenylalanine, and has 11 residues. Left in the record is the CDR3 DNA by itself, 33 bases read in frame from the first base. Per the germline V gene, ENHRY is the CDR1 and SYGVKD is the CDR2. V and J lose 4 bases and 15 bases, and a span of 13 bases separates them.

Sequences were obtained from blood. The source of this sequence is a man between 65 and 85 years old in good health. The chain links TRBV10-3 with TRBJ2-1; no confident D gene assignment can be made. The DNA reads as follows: TGTGCCATCAGTGCCGACTTCCTCCGGTTCTTC. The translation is CAISADFLRFF.